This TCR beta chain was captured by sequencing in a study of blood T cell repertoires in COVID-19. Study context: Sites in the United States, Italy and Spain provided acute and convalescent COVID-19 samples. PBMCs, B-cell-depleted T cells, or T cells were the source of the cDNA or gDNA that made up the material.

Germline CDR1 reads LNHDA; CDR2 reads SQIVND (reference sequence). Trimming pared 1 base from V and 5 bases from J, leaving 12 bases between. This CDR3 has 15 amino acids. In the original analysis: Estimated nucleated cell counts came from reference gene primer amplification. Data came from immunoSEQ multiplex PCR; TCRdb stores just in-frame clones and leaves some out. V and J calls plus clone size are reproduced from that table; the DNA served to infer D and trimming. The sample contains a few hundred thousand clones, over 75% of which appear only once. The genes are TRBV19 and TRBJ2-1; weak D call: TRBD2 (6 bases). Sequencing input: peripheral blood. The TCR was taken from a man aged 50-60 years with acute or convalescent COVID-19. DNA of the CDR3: TGTGCCAGTAGTATAGTATTAGCGGAGAACAATGAGCAGTTCTTC. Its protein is CASSIVLAENNEQFF.